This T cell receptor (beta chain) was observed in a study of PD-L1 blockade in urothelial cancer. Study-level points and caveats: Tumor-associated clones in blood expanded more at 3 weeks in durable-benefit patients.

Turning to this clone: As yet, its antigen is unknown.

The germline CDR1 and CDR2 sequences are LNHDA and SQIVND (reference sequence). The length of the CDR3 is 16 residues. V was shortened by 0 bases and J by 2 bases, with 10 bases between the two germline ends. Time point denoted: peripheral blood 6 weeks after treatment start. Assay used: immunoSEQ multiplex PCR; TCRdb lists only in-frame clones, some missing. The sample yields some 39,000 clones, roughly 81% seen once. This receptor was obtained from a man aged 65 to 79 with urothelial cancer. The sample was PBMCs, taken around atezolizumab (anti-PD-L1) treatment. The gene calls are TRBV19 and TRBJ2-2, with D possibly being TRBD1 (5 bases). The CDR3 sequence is CASSIDATENTGELFF. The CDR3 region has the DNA TGTGCCAGTAGTATAGATGCGACAGAAAACACCGGGGAGCTGTTTTTT.